The 11 T cell receptor beta chains in this list originate from one sample, sequenced in a study of blood T cell repertoires in COVID-19 (dated by TCRdb to 2018 to 2021). Libraries were built with the immunoSEQ multiplex PCR assay. What TCRdb holds here is the immuneACCESS table cut down to in-frame rearrangements. Part of the clones is not present; checked against another copy, under half of the missing clones reflect an unresolved V gene, and the others are unexplained. The sample table contains approximately 100,000 clones; only one count was recorded for 80% to 95% of them. The leading ten clones occupy more than 0.85% of the sample. The sequenced sample consisted of peripheral blood. Receptor source: a man aged 55 to 70 with acute or convalescent COVID-19.

This rearrangement joins TRBV21-1 to TRBJ1-5; the table calls TRBD1, which could not be checked here. TRBV21-1 is classified as a pseudogene. This CDR3 contains 12 residues. The CDR3 reads CAGQSLNQPQHF. The CDR3 region has the DNA TGTGCGGGACAAAGCCTCAATCAGCCCCAGCATTTT.

The CDR3 reads CASGLSRTGNMNTEAFF. CDR3 bases: TGTGCTAGTGGTTTGTCCCGGACAGGGAACATGAACACTGAAGCTTTCTTT. The J gene is TRBJ1-1, the V gene TRBV12-5; 8 bases agree with TRBD1. Germline CDR1 and CDR2: LGHNT and FRNRAP. The length of the CDR3 is 17 residues. V shed 2 bases, J shed 0 bases, and the junction held 8 bases outside the gene matches.

This chain uses TRBV29-1 with TRBJ2-1, with 9 bases matching TRBD2. Trimming took 6 bases from V and 7 from J; bases not matched to a gene: 4. Germline values: CDR1 SQVTM, CDR2 ANQGSEA. CDR3 length: 12 amino acids. The CDR3 nucleotides are TGCAGCGTGGGGCGGGAGGGTAATGAGCAGTTCTTC. As protein: CSVGREGNEQFF.

The chain couples TRBV12-5 to TRBJ1-1; 8 bases match TRBD1. The CDR3 totals 15 residues. Germline CDR1 reads LGHNT; CDR2 reads FRNRAP. V was clipped by 7 bases and J by 4 bases; unmatched bases: 11. CDR3 sequence: CASAQTQGAFTEAFF. The CDR3 region has the DNA TGTGCTAGTGCCCAAACCCAGGGGGCTTTCACTGAAGCTTTCTTT.

V and J are TRBV29-1 and TRBJ2-5; 7 positions match TRBD2. After removal of 4 bases from V and 5 bases from J, the junction contained 7 bases not matched to a gene. The CDR3 totals 13 residues. Germline V lookup: CDR1 SQVTM, CDR2 ANQGSEA. CDR3 coding DNA: TGCAGCGTTGCGACTAGCACGTTCGAGACCCAGTACTTC. It encodes CSVATSTFETQYF.

The chain employs TRBV5-1 and TRBJ2-3; maybe TRBD1 (5 bases). The CDR3 has 15 amino acids. V was clipped by 0 bases and J by 3 bases, with 11 bases between them. Germline CDR1 SGHRS, CDR2 YFSETQ. CDR3 sequence (DNA): TGCGCCAGCAGCTTGGTGGGCAGGGATACAGATACGCAGTATTTT. Protein sequence: CASSLVGRDTDTQYF.

In this sample, this clone turned up a few times. The chain couples TRBV5-1 to TRBJ2-1, with 14 bases identical to TRBD2. Trimming cost V 8 bases and J 0 bases; bases outside gene matches: 10. CDR3 length: 18 residues. Germline V gives CDR1 SGHRS, CDR2 YFSETQ. The CDR3 coding sequence is TGCGCCAGTATGACCGGGACTAGCGGGGGTAGCTCCTACAATGAGCAGTTCTTC. As protein: CASMTGTSGGSSYNEQFF.

The chain uses TRBV27 and TRBJ2-5, with 11 bases lining up with TRBD2. The CDR3 length is 15 residues. Unmatched junction bases numbered 6, after V lost 4 bases and J lost 5 bases. In germline, CDR1 is MNHEY, CDR2 SMNVEV (reference sequence). In nucleotides, the CDR3 is TGTGCCAGCAGTTCAACTAGCGGGAGAGGGGAGACCCAGTACTTC. This encodes CASSSTSGRGETQYF.

Written as DNA, the CDR3 is TGTGCCAGCAGCCAAGATCCGACAGGGGGACAGCCCCAGCATTTT. Translating it yields CASSQDPTGGQPQHF. The rearrangement links TRBV4-2 to TRBJ1-5, with 9 nucleotides matching TRBD1. Trimming removed 0 bases from V and 7 bases from J; junction bases left unmatched: 4. Germline V CDR1 and CDR2: LGHNA, YNFKEQ. CDR3 size: 15 residues.

V and J are TRBV28 and TRBJ1-5, with D maybe TRBD1 (6 bases). This CDR3 has 14 residues. Germline values: CDR1 MDHEN, CDR2 SYDVKM. Trimming stripped 5 bases from V and 3 bases from J, with 11 bases between. The chain's CDR3 is CASSQGGFNQPQHF. The DNA for the CDR3 is TGTGCCAGCAGTCAAGGGGGTTTCAATCAGCCCCAGCATTTT.

The chain links TRBV5-4 to TRBJ2-1, with 16 bases lining up with TRBD2. The CDR3 is made up of 16 amino acids. V shed 3 bases, J shed 9 bases, and the junction held 6 bases outside the gene matches. CDR1 SGHNT and CDR2 YYREEE come from the germline V gene (reference sequence). The CDR3 coding sequence is TGTGCCAGCAGCTCGGGACTAGCGGGAGGGCCGAGTGAGCAGTTCTTC. It is translated as CASSSGLAGGPSEQFF.